The entry below describes one T cell receptor beta chain. This entry belongs to a study of blood T cell repertoires in COVID-19. Sequencing was performed with immunoSEQ multiplex PCR; in TCRdb, only in-frame clones are kept and a portion is missing. The profile shows 120,000 to 150,000 clones, around 83% of them singletons. Sequenced material: peripheral blood. The source of this sequence is a woman in her forties or fifties in a cohort sampled during active or convalescent COVID-19.

CDR3 coding DNA: TGTGCCAGCAGCTTGGAACTAGCGGGGCGCAATGAGCAGTTCTTC. Translating gives CASSLELAGRNEQFF. The V and J genes are TRBV11-2 and TRBJ2-1; 10 nucleotides agree with TRBD2. This CDR3 has 15 residues. The ends lost 3 bases at V and 6 bases at J; junction bases unmatched: 5. Germline V gives CDR1 SGHAT, CDR2 FQNNGV. The whole variable domain, filled in from reference TRBV11-2 and TRBJ2-1, reads EAGVAQSPRYKIIEKRQSVAFWCNPISGHATLYWYQQILGQGPKLLIQFQNNGVVDDSQLPKDRFSAERLKGVDSTLKIQPAKLEDSAVYLCASSLELAGRNEQFFGPGTRLTVL.